The TCR beta chain under discussion was sequenced for a study of cytomegalovirus exposure and HLA in healthy donors. Overall study results and limits: Most of the TCR beta V segments (in an earlier analysis) were productive either about 87% or about 30% of the time.

Primers: 60 Vbeta forward and 13 Jbeta reverse. Profiled with immunoSEQ multiplex PCR; TCRdb holds only in-frame clones, not every one. The data contain roughly 150,000 clones, approximately 82% of them singletons. There are 16 residues in the CDR3. Germline V gives CDR1 SGHTA, CDR2 FQGNSA. The V and J ends lost 5 bases and 9 bases, in that order; junction bases with no gene match: 14. Remarks on this clone: Its antigen is undetermined.

The chain couples TRBV7-2 to TRBJ1-3; 9 bases match TRBD1. This sequence was found in a male donor in good health and CMV-seronegative. The sequencing input was PBMCs. The CDR3 nucleotides are TGTGCCAGCAGCCCCGGACAGGGGACGGCTGGGAGCACCATATATTTT. Its protein is CASSPGQGTAGSTIYF.